These 4 T cell receptor beta chains were all obtained from the same sample, sequenced in a study of blood T cells in healthy people across ages. With a J-beta primer mix and a sample-barcoded 5' primer, a second PCR ran 7 to 11 cycles. TCRdb re-analysed the 5' RACE reads in MiXCR, keeping a single row per CDR3 protein. The data contain 450,000 to 600,000 distinct CDR3 sequences, about 27% of them singletons. These data are also associated with another study on T cells of mothers and their children.

The material sequenced was blood. These receptors were taken from a boy aged 2 to 10 in good health.

This clonotype has just a few counts. V is TRBV7-6 and J is TRBJ2-3; TRBD1 agrees at 7 bases. The CDR3 runs to 14 residues. Germline V gene sequence: CDR1 SGHVS, CDR2 FNYEAQ. V shed 4 bases, J shed 2 bases, and the junction held 3 bases outside the gene matches. The CDR3 DNA is TGTGCCAGCAGCTCCGACAGGGTCACAGATACGCAGTATTTT. This encodes CASSSDRVTDTQYF.

The chain links TRBV23-1 to TRBJ1-6; 8 positions agree with TRBD1. TRBV23-1 is annotated as an ORF whose role is uncertain. This CDR3 is 13 amino acids long. Germline trimming cut 8 bases from V and 7 bases from J; bases unmatched to any gene: 4. This CDR3 is CASRTGNNSPLHF. In nucleotides, the CDR3 is TGCGCCAGCCGGACAGGGAACAATTCACCCCTCCACTTT.

In this sample, this clonotype turned up a few times. This chain joins TRBV6-5 and TRBJ2-7; 7 nucleotides agree with TRBD2. CDR3 size: 14 residues. The V segment lost 2 bases and the J segment 0 bases; nucleotides outside the gene matches: 1. CDR1 and CDR2 from the germline V gene are MNHEY and SVGAGI. The CDR3, as DNA: TGTGCCAGCAGTTACGGGGAGGGCTCCTACGAGCAGTACTTC. This codes for CASSYGEGSYEQYF.

The chain recombines TRBV12-3 or TRBV12-4 with TRBJ1-6; TRBD1 agrees at 8 bases. This CDR3 has 15 residues. The V gene end was trimmed by 3 bases and the J gene end by 4 bases; junction bases not matched to a gene: 2. The CDR3 is CASSFGQGYNSPLHF. The CDR3 nucleotides read TGTGCCAGCAGTTTCGGACAGGGTTATAATTCACCCCTCCACTTT.